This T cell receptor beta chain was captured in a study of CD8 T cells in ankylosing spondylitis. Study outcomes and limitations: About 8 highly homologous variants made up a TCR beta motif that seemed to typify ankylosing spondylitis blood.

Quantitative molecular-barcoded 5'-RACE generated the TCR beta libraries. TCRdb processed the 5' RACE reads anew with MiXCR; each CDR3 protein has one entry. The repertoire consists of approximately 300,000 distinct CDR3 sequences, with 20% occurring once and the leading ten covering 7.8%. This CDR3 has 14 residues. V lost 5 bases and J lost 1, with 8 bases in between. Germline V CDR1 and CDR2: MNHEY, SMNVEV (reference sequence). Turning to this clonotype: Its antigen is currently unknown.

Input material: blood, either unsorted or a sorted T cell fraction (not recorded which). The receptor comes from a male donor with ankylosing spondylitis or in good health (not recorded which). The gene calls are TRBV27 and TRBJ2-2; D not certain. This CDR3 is CASSPTRNTGELFF. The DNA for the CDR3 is TGTGCCAGCAGTCCAACCAGGAACACCGGGGAGCTGTTTTTT.